This T cell receptor beta chain was found in a study of T-cell reconstitution after alpha-beta-depleted transplantation in children (TCRdb year 2016). With regard to the full study: Using TCR repertoire profiling, the study quantitatively followed how T-cell immune reconstitution unfolded in children after TCRalphabeta/CD19-depleted allogeneic hematopoietic cell transplantation.

CDR1 and CDR2, per the germline V gene (reference sequence), are DFQATT and SNEGSKA. V loses 5 bases, J loses 2 bases, and the germline ends lie 13 bases apart. From the cysteine up to the phenylalanine, the CDR3 has a length of 13 residues. Solely the CDR3 DNA is kept, with 39 bases framed from the first base. Libraries were prepared through PCR. Sequenced using an Illumina HiSeq 2500. TCR libraries were prepared with molecular barcoding, using unique molecular identifiers to normalize TCRbeta repertoire quantification. TCRdb cleaned the public reads at Q25 with fastp, built clones with MiXCR and kept in-frame beta chains. Merged by CDR3 protein, the rows form single entries marked with the most common genes and DNA. The sample data list over 400,000 distinct CDR3 sequences, and around two fifths of these were observed just once. Clones ranked in the top ten supply around a quarter of the sample. Results and caveats for the whole study, not just this receptor: About two months after transplant, the apparently early recovery of alphabetaT-cell counts reportedly depended on just several hundred clones that had expanded rapidly and came from non-depleted graft cells. In some patients, the high TCRbeta diversity seen at day 60 was put down to recipient T cells and intrathymic progenitors that had survived conditioning. Over the following months the frequencies of hyperexpanded clones went down, and after one year T-cell counts and TCRbeta diversity were mostly credited to newly produced T cells.

The sample's treatment or condition label, in plain terms: allogeneic hematopoietic cell transplantation with graft depleted of TCRalphabeta T cells and CD19 B cells. The transplant recipients were children given TCRalphabeta/CD19-depleted allogeneic hematopoietic cell grafts. This clonotype was counted only a few times. Its antigen target is currently unknown. No quality values exist for individual bases; no much larger clone is one base distant. The sample consisted of PBMCs, taken before TCRalphabeta/CD19-depleted stem cell transplant. The sequence links TRBV20-1 to TRBJ2-7; a tentative D call is TRBD2 (6 bases match). This TCR was recovered from a girl aged 2-9 years with aplastic anemia, due to receive a stem cell transplant. The CDR3 in this case is CSADLRGAYEQYF. The nucleotides are TGCAGTGCTGACCTGCGGGGAGCCTACGAGCAGTACTTC.